This TCR beta chain is drawn from a study of T cells in tumors after PD-1 blockade. At the level of the study: Mean per blood sample: 113,528 templates (roughly 22,000-257,772), 36,536 unique clonotypes. Study-level findings and limits: Some novel exhausted tumor clones appeared in pre-treatment blood, suggesting peripheral recruitment.

This clone was seen a few times. Its target is unknown. Trimming took off 4 bases at V and 7 bases at J, with 9 bases between the two ends. The CDR3 runs 13 residues. Germline CDR1 and CDR2: SGHRS and YFSETQ. TCRdb keeps only in-frame clones here, not all; method: immunoSEQ multiplex PCR. Of 54,000 or so clones in the sample, around 80% were seen once. The chain joins TRBV5-1 to TRBJ1-6; D is uncertain. The sample was PBMCs, taken before anti-PD-1 treatment. This TCR derives from a human donor with basal cell carcinoma. This CDR3 is CASSVEGNSPLHF. Written as DNA, the CDR3 is TGCGCCAGCAGCGTTGAGGGAAATTCACCCCTCCACTTT.